A selection of T cell receptor beta chains follows, all from one sample in a study of OX40 agonist ivuxolimab in advanced cancers. Some clones are missing from TCRdb's copy, which holds only in-frame ones; the method was immunoSEQ multiplex PCR. The table lists around 38,000 clones, around 82% of them singletons. The specimen comprised CD4+ or CD8+ T cells sorted from blood, sampled in a trial of the OX40 agonist ivuxolimab. Receptor source: an adult with an advanced solid tumor such as melanoma, head and neck, liver or kidney cancer. The CDR3 runs from the conserved cysteine through the conserved F or W. Each record gives: CDR3 protein, CDR3 DNA, V gene, D gene, clone size, J gene. D genes are given only for firm matches. Clone size appears in some rows only: once, few, many, or a class for an expanded clone.

CDR3aa: CASSGGAGHTDTQYF
CDR3nt: TGTGCCAGCAGCGGGGGAGCGGGACACACAGATACGCAGTATTTT
v_gene: TRBV7-6
d_gene: -
abundance: -
j_gene: TRBJ2-3

CDR3aa: CASSFQTDYSEQFF
CDR3nt: TGTGCCAGCAGCTTTCAGACAGACTACAGTGAGCAGTTCTTC
v_gene: TRBV5-5
d_gene: -
abundance: -
j_gene: TRBJ2-1

CDR3aa: CAWSRSTGSYNEQFF
CDR3nt: TGTGCCTGGAGCCGGAGTACCGGCTCCTACAATGAGCAGTTCTTC
v_gene: TRBV30
d_gene: -
abundance: -
j_gene: TRBJ2-1

CDR3aa: CASSAGVGTSGIQGDIQYF
CDR3nt: TGTGCCAGCAGCGCTGGGGTGGGGACTAGCGGCATCCAAGGGGACATTCAGTACTTC
v_gene: TRBV9
d_gene: TRBD2
abundance: -
j_gene: TRBJ2-4

CDR3aa: CAWTRRDSSYEQYF
CDR3nt: TGTGCCTGGACCCGCCGGGACAGTTCCTACGAGCAGTACTTC
v_gene: TRBV30
d_gene: TRBD1
abundance: -
j_gene: TRBJ2-7

CDR3aa: CASSLGRQINNEQFF
CDR3nt: TGTGCCAGCAGCTTAGGTAGGCAGATAAACAATGAGCAGTTCTTC
v_gene: TRBV11-2
d_gene: -
abundance: once
j_gene: TRBJ2-1

CDR3aa: CASSLPRGGADTQYF
CDR3nt: TGTGCCAGCAGCCTGCCTAGAGGGGGGGCAGATACGCAGTATTTT
v_gene: TRBV11-3
d_gene: -
abundance: -
j_gene: TRBJ2-3

CDR3aa: CASSYSKANEQYF
CDR3nt: TGTGCCAGCAGTTACTCCAAGGCAAACGAGCAGTACTTC
v_gene: TRBV6-5
d_gene: -
abundance: -
j_gene: TRBJ2-7

CDR3aa: CASSPNNYGYTF
CDR3nt: TGTGCCAGCAGCCCGAATAACTATGGCTACACCTTC
v_gene: TRBV5-4
d_gene: -
abundance: few
j_gene: TRBJ1-2

CDR3aa: CASSLFTKNIQYF
CDR3nt: TGTGCCAGCAGCCTGTTTACGAAAAACATTCAGTACTTC
v_gene: TRBV11-1
d_gene: -
abundance: once
j_gene: TRBJ2-4

CDR3aa: CASSSSGVEQFF
CDR3nt: TGTGCCAGCAGCTCCTCAGGGGTAGAGCAGTTCTTC
v_gene: TRBV7-9
d_gene: -
abundance: -
j_gene: TRBJ2-1

CDR3aa: CASSWEVGQGVEQYF
CDR3nt: TGTGCCAGCAGCTGGGAGGTGGGACAGGGGGTCGAGCAGTACTTC
v_gene: TRBV7-9
d_gene: TRBD1
abundance: -
j_gene: TRBJ2-7

CDR3aa: CASSPQQGSGNEKLFF
CDR3nt: TGTGCCAGCTCACCACAACAGGGGTCGGGTAATGAAAAACTGTTTTTT
v_gene: TRBV18
d_gene: TRBD1
abundance: -
j_gene: TRBJ1-4

CDR3aa: CASKGRGGEETQYF
CDR3nt: TGTGCCAGTAAGGGGAGGGGTGGAGAGGAGACCCAGTACTTC
v_gene: TRBV19
d_gene: TRBD2
abundance: -
j_gene: TRBJ2-5

CDR3aa: CASSPQGGANVLTF
CDR3nt: TGTGCCAGCAGTCCCCAGGGAGGGGCCAACGTCCTGACTTTC
v_gene: TRBV7-9
d_gene: -
abundance: -
j_gene: TRBJ2-6

CDR3aa: CANSPWDSLSGANVLTF
CDR3nt: TGCGCCAACAGCCCCTGGGACAGCCTCTCTGGGGCCAACGTCCTGACTTTC
v_gene: TRBV4-3
d_gene: TRBD1
abundance: -
j_gene: TRBJ2-6

CDR3aa: CASSLFTFAEAFF
CDR3nt: TGTGCCAGCAGTTTATTTACTTTTGCTGAAGCTTTCTTT
v_gene: TRBV27
d_gene: -
abundance: -
j_gene: TRBJ1-1

CDR3aa: CAWSAWGREKLFF
CDR3nt: TGTGCCTGGAGTGCCTGGGGGCGAGAAAAACTGTTTTTT
v_gene: TRBV30
d_gene: -
abundance: -
j_gene: TRBJ1-4

CDR3aa: CASSLFLAGISNEQFF
CDR3nt: TGTGCCAGCAGTTTGTTTCTAGCGGGAATTTCCAATGAGCAGTTCTTC
v_gene: TRBV6-5
d_gene: TRBD2
abundance: once
j_gene: TRBJ2-1

CDR3aa: CASSYKGTDYEQYF
CDR3nt: TGTGCCAGCAGTTACAAAGGGACAGACTACGAGCAGTACTTC
v_gene: TRBV6-5
d_gene: TRBD1
abundance: few
j_gene: TRBJ2-7

CDR3aa: CASSVGTGDTGELFF
CDR3nt: TGTGCCAGCAGCGTAGGCACCGGGGACACCGGGGAGCTGTTTTTT
v_gene: TRBV9
d_gene: -
abundance: once
j_gene: TRBJ2-2

CDR3aa: CASSARQGTDYGYTF
CDR3nt: TGTGCCAGCAGTGCAAGACAGGGAACGGACTATGGCTACACCTTC
v_gene: TRBV6-1
d_gene: TRBD1
abundance: -
j_gene: TRBJ1-2

CDR3aa: CSASSHTEAFF
CDR3nt: TGCAGTGCTAGTAGTCACACTGAAGCTTTCTTT
v_gene: TRBV20-1
d_gene: -
abundance: few
j_gene: TRBJ1-1

CDR3aa: CASSLEAEYEQYF
CDR3nt: TGTGCCAGCAGCTTAGAAGCCGAGTACGAGCAGTACTTC
v_gene: TRBV7-2
d_gene: -
abundance: -
j_gene: TRBJ2-7

CDR3aa: CASSTNSGTSSYEQYF
CDR3nt: TGTGCCAGCAGTACAAATAGCGGGACGAGCTCCTACGAGCAGTACTTC
v_gene: TRBV5-5
d_gene: TRBD2
abundance: -
j_gene: TRBJ2-7

CDR3aa: CASSLAGTGSGLAALNEQFF
CDR3nt: TGCGCCAGCAGCTTGGCCGGGACAGGGTCGGGACTAGCGGCCCTTAATGAGCAGTTCTTC
v_gene: TRBV5-1
d_gene: TRBD2
abundance: -
j_gene: TRBJ2-1

CDR3aa: CASSEPGTPNYEQYF
CDR3nt: TGTGCCAGCAGCGAACCCGGGACACCTAACTACGAGCAGTACTTC
v_gene: TRBV5-4
d_gene: -
abundance: -
j_gene: TRBJ2-7

CDR3aa: CATSLGDTQYF
CDR3nt: TGTGCCACCTCGTTGGGAGATACGCAGTATTTT
v_gene: TRBV6-4
d_gene: -
abundance: -
j_gene: TRBJ2-3

CDR3aa: CARSLVRDRGVFF
CDR3nt: TGTGCCAGAAGCTTGGTACGGGACAGGGGAGTGTTTTTT
v_gene: TRBV5-3
d_gene: TRBD1
abundance: once
j_gene: TRBJ2-3

CDR3aa: CASSPDRVYGYTF
CDR3nt: TGTGCCAGCTCTCCCGACAGGGTCTATGGCTACACCTTC
v_gene: TRBV18
d_gene: TRBD1
abundance: -
j_gene: TRBJ1-2

CDR3aa: CASSQELAGGPPAGPYEQYF
CDR3nt: TGTGCCAGCAGCCAAGAGCTAGCGGGAGGCCCACCCGCTGGCCCCTACGAGCAGTACTTC
v_gene: TRBV4-2
d_gene: TRBD2
abundance: -
j_gene: TRBJ2-7

CDR3aa: CAWSPDMIKAFF
CDR3nt: TGTGCCTGGAGCCCCGATATGATCAAGGCTTTCTTT
v_gene: TRBV30
d_gene: -
abundance: -
j_gene: TRBJ1-1

CDR3aa: CASSRGRYEQYF
CDR3nt: TGTGCCAGTAGTCGAGGGAGGTACGAGCAGTACTTC
v_gene: TRBV19
d_gene: -
abundance: once
j_gene: TRBJ2-7

CDR3aa: CASSQEYRWGGESQYF
CDR3nt: TGCGCCAGCAGCCAAGAATATCGCTGGGGGGGGGAGTCCCAGTACTTC
v_gene: TRBV4-3
d_gene: TRBD2
abundance: -
j_gene: TRBJ2-5

CDR3aa: CASRPTSPYNEQFF
CDR3nt: TGTGCCAGTAGGCCTACTAGCCCCTACAATGAGCAGTTCTTC
v_gene: TRBV19
d_gene: -
abundance: -
j_gene: TRBJ2-1

CDR3aa: CASSVVSGTDTQYF
CDR3nt: TGTGCCAGCAGCGTAGTGAGCGGTACAGATACGCAGTATTTT
v_gene: TRBV9
d_gene: -
abundance: -
j_gene: TRBJ2-3

CDR3aa: CASSLGTGVNGNTIYF
CDR3nt: TGTGCCAGCAGCTTGGGGACAGGGGTTAATGGAAACACCATATATTTT
v_gene: TRBV5-4
d_gene: TRBD1
abundance: -
j_gene: TRBJ1-3

CDR3aa: CASSLDQREDWRSTDTQYF
CDR3nt: TGCGCCAGCAGCTTGGATCAGCGGGAGGATTGGAGGAGCACAGATACGCAGTATTTT
v_gene: TRBV5-1
d_gene: TRBD2
abundance: once
j_gene: TRBJ2-3

CDR3aa: CASSPPGRGTGNTIYF
CDR3nt: TGTGCCAGCTCACCACCGGGCAGGGGGACTGGAAACACCATATATTTT
v_gene: TRBV18
d_gene: TRBD1
abundance: -
j_gene: TRBJ1-3

CDR3aa: CASSQDLTYNEQFF
CDR3nt: TGCGCCAGCAGCCAAGATCTAACTTACAATGAGCAGTTCTTC
v_gene: TRBV4-3
d_gene: -
abundance: -
j_gene: TRBJ2-1

CDR3aa: CASSLGAGRTEPQHF
CDR3nt: TGCGCCAGCAGCTTGGGCGCCGGGAGGACGGAGCCCCAGCATTTT
v_gene: TRBV5-1
d_gene: -
abundance: -
j_gene: TRBJ1-5

CDR3aa: CASSRQRISYNEQFF
CDR3nt: TGTGCCAGCAGCCGACAGAGAATCTCCTACAATGAGCAGTTCTTC
v_gene: TRBV7-9
d_gene: -
abundance: -
j_gene: TRBJ2-1

CDR3aa: CASSLYGGQDQETQYF
CDR3nt: TGTGCCAGCAGTCTATATGGGGGACAGGACCAAGAGACCCAGTACTTC
v_gene: TRBV27
d_gene: TRBD1
abundance: -
j_gene: TRBJ2-5

CDR3aa: CASSLDGQGHQPQHF
CDR3nt: TGTGCCAGCAGCTTAGACGGACAGGGCCATCAGCCCCAGCATTTT
v_gene: TRBV7-2
d_gene: TRBD1
abundance: -
j_gene: TRBJ1-5

CDR3aa: CASSRRTGWDYEQYF
CDR3nt: TGCGCCAGCAGCCGCAGGACAGGGTGGGACTACGAGCAGTACTTC
v_gene: TRBV4-1
d_gene: TRBD1
abundance: -
j_gene: TRBJ2-7

CDR3aa: CASSFASELYEQYF
CDR3nt: TGTGCCAGCAGCTTCGCTAGCGAGTTGTACGAGCAGTACTTC
v_gene: TRBV2
d_gene: -
abundance: once
j_gene: TRBJ2-7

CDR3aa: CASSLRLQGRTQYF
CDR3nt: TGTGCCAGCAGCTTGCGGCTCCAGGGCCGGACGCAGTACTTC
v_gene: TRBV5-4
d_gene: -
abundance: -
j_gene: TRBJ2-5

CDR3aa: CASSQPDRDNEKLFF
CDR3nt: TGCGCCAGCAGCCAACCTGACAGGGATAATGAAAAACTGTTTTTT
v_gene: TRBV4-1
d_gene: TRBD1
abundance: few
j_gene: TRBJ1-4

CDR3aa: CASSLGDSFTEAFF
CDR3nt: TGCGCCAGCAGCTTGGGGGACAGCTTCACTGAAGCTTTCTTT
v_gene: TRBV5-1
d_gene: TRBD1
abundance: -
j_gene: TRBJ1-1

CDR3aa: CASTLEGSAGGYTF
CDR3nt: TGTGCCAGCACCCTAGAAGGGAGCGCGGGAGGCTACACCTTC
v_gene: TRBV6-1
d_gene: -
abundance: -
j_gene: TRBJ1-2

CDR3aa: CASSSGGGYTF
CDR3nt: TGTGCCAGCAGCTCAGGGGGTGGCTACACCTTC
v_gene: TRBV11-2
d_gene: TRBD1
abundance: -
j_gene: TRBJ1-2